These T cell receptor beta chains were read from a single sample in a study of lymphopenia after photon versus proton radiotherapy. The assay was immunoSEQ multiplex PCR, and TCRdb's table has in-frame clones only and misses some. Here the sample spans approximately 70,000 clones, 87% being singletons. The specimen was peripheral blood, collected from a patient treated with proton-based radiotherapy. All receptors come from a man aged 80 or over with esophageal cancer. Each CDR3 is given with its conserved first and last residue. A D gene is named only where the DNA matches it firmly. For some rows the clone size is stated as once, few or many, or as a class when expanded; others skip it.

v_gene: TRBV7-3; len: 13; abundance: once; d_gene: -; j_gene: TRBJ2-7; CDR3nt: TGTGCCAGCAGCTTCGGAGGGGGCTACGAGCAGTACTTC; CDR3aa: CASSFGGGYEQYF
v_gene: TRBV5-3; len: 17; abundance: -; d_gene: TRBD2; j_gene: TRBJ2-1; CDR3nt: TGTGCCAGATTGGGAGGGGACCCTCGAAGAGACTCGAATGAGCAGTTCTTC; CDR3aa: CARLGGDPRRDSNEQFF
v_gene: TRBV29-1; len: 12; abundance: -; d_gene: -; j_gene: TRBJ1-4; CDR3nt: TGCAGCGTTGGGGACATTCGGCCAGGGCTGTTTTTT; CDR3aa: CSVGDIRPGLFF
v_gene: TRBV11-2; len: 13; abundance: -; d_gene: -; j_gene: TRBJ1-2; CDR3nt: TGTGCCAGCAGCCTCAGGGGTACATATGGCTACACCTTC; CDR3aa: CASSLRGTYGYTF
v_gene: TRBV7-2; len: 14; abundance: -; d_gene: -; j_gene: TRBJ2-7; CDR3nt: TGTGCCAGCAGCTTAGACAGGCTCCACTACGAGCAGTACTTC; CDR3aa: CASSLDRLHYEQYF
v_gene: TRBV6-6; len: 15; abundance: -; d_gene: -; j_gene: TRBJ1-1; CDR3nt: TGTGCCAGCAGACCGAAGAGACGGTTGAACACTGAAGCTTTCTTT; CDR3aa: CASRPKRRLNTEAFF
v_gene: TRBV5-1; len: 15; abundance: -; d_gene: -; j_gene: TRBJ1-2; CDR3nt: TGCGCCAGCAGCTTGGCGGCAGGGGTGTACTATGGCTACACCTTC; CDR3aa: CASSLAAGVYYGYTF
v_gene: TRBV7-3; len: 15; abundance: once; d_gene: -; j_gene: TRBJ1-2; CDR3nt: TGTGCCAGCAGCCCGTATATACTTCAGAGCCACGGCTACACCTTC; CDR3aa: CASSPYILQSHGYTF
v_gene: TRBV29-1; len: 14; abundance: -; d_gene: TRBD2; j_gene: TRBJ2-7; CDR3nt: TGCAGCGTTGGGCGGGGGTGGACTCTCTACGAGCAGTACTTC; CDR3aa: CSVGRGWTLYEQYF
v_gene: TRBV18; len: 14; abundance: -; d_gene: -; j_gene: TRBJ2-3; CDR3nt: TGTGCCAGCTCACCAACAAAGACACCAGATACGCAGTATTTT; CDR3aa: CASSPTKTPDTQYF
v_gene: TRBV11-3; len: 17; abundance: -; d_gene: -; j_gene: TRBJ2-5; CDR3nt: TGTGCCAGCAGCTTAATGCCCTCCCTGGGGTACCAAGAGACCCAGTACTTC; CDR3aa: CASSLMPSLGYQETQYF
v_gene: TRBV27; len: 14; abundance: -; d_gene: -; j_gene: TRBJ2-5; CDR3nt: TGTGCCAGCAGTTTCAGCCCCTCGAAGATGACCCAGTACTTC; CDR3aa: CASSFSPSKMTQYF
v_gene: TRBV7-2; len: 14; abundance: -; d_gene: -; j_gene: TRBJ1-5; CDR3nt: TGTGCCAGCAGCTTTACGTCCCTCAATCAGCCCCAGCATTTT; CDR3aa: CASSFTSLNQPQHF
v_gene: TRBV7-2; len: 15; abundance: -; d_gene: -; j_gene: TRBJ2-4; CDR3nt: TGTGCCAGCAGCTTAGATCCTAGGGAAATGGACATTCAGTACTTC; CDR3aa: CASSLDPREMDIQYF
v_gene: TRBV19; len: 13; abundance: few; d_gene: -; j_gene: TRBJ1-2; CDR3nt: TGTGCCAGTATGAGCGATTACAACTATGGCTACACCTTC; CDR3aa: CASMSDYNYGYTF
v_gene: TRBV19; len: 17; abundance: -; d_gene: -; j_gene: TRBJ2-7; CDR3nt: TGTGCCAGTAGTATAGAACCGGGGGACAGCAGCTCCTACGAGCAGTACTTC; CDR3aa: CASSIEPGDSSSYEQYF
v_gene: TRBV19; len: 14; abundance: -; d_gene: -; j_gene: TRBJ2-4; CDR3nt: TGTGCCAGTAGTACGACGGGGTTGGGCGACATTCAGTACTTC; CDR3aa: CASSTTGLGDIQYF
v_gene: TRBV5-1; len: 16; abundance: -; d_gene: TRBD2; j_gene: TRBJ2-1; CDR3nt: TGCGCCAGCAGCACTTCTAGCGGGGGGACCCACAATGAGCAGTTCTTC; CDR3aa: CASSTSSGGTHNEQFF
v_gene: TRBV4-3; len: 15; abundance: -; d_gene: -; j_gene: TRBJ1-4; CDR3nt: TGCGCCAGCAGCCAAGATTTTTCTTGGGGTGAAAAACTGTTTTTT; CDR3aa: CASSQDFSWGEKLFF
v_gene: TRBV5-1; len: 14; abundance: -; d_gene: TRBD1; j_gene: TRBJ2-7; CDR3nt: TGCGCCAGCAGCTTGGCCCAGGGGGCCCGGGAGCAGTACTTC; CDR3aa: CASSLAQGAREQYF
v_gene: TRBV4-1; len: 15; abundance: -; d_gene: TRBD2; j_gene: TRBJ2-7; CDR3nt: TGCGCCAGCAGCCAAGGGGTTAGCGGGTTCTTGGAGCAGTACTTC; CDR3aa: CASSQGVSGFLEQYF
v_gene: TRBV7-2; len: 14; abundance: once; d_gene: TRBD1; j_gene: TRBJ1-6; CDR3nt: TGTGCCAGCAGCTACCGGGACAGGCCATCACCCCTCCACTTT; CDR3aa: CASSYRDRPSPLHF
v_gene: TRBV19; len: 16; abundance: -; d_gene: -; j_gene: TRBJ2-1; CDR3nt: TGTGCCAGTACCTGGGGAGGAGGACAGAGCAACAATGAGCAGTTCTTC; CDR3aa: CASTWGGGQSNNEQFF